These T cell receptor beta chains were read from a single sample in a study of CD8+CD57+ T cells in acquired aplastic anemia. MiXCR, applied by TCRdb to the reads, yields one record per CDR3 protein. Among about 270,000 distinct CDR3 sequences listed, approximately 57% were seen once. What was sequenced was sorted CD4+, CD8+, or CD8+CD57+ T cells (not recorded which) from PBMCs. The receptors come from a human donor with severe aplastic anemia or a healthy control (not recorded which). The CDR3 runs from the conserved cysteine through the conserved F or W. Each record gives: D gene, J gene, clone size, V gene, CDR3 protein, CDR3 DNA. The D gene is left open where the match is weak. Size tells how often a clone was seen (once, few, many) or the class of an expanded clone, and some rows leave it out.

TRBD2 TRBJ2-1 NA TRBV2 CASRTDQKGLAGVNEQFF TGTGCCAGCAGAACAGATCAAAAAGGACTAGCGGGAGTCAATGAGCAGTTCTTC
NA TRBJ1-1 NA TRBV2 CASSLRRTSNTEAFF TGTGCCAGCAGTCTTCGAAGGACATCTAACACTGAAGCTTTCTTT
TRBD1 TRBJ1-2 many TRBV7-9 CASSLSGRGLQGYTF TGTGCCAGCAGCTTATCGGGCAGGGGGCTACAGGGCTACACCTTC
TRBD2 TRBJ2-1 NA TRBV7-6 CASTPLRAGVNEQFF TGTGCCAGCACCCCCTTACGAGCGGGGGTGAATGAGCAGTTCTTC
NA TRBJ2-7 NA TRBV20-1 CSARDHFGQSYEQYF TGCAGTGCTAGAGACCACTTCGGACAGTCCTACGAGCAGTACTTC
TRBD1 TRBJ1-1 few TRBV6-4 CATRQGHTEAFF TGTGCCACACGACAGGGGCACACTGAAGCTTTCTTT
NA TRBJ1-2 many TRBV2 CASSGGNVYYRFRYTF TGTGCCAGCAGTGGTGGAAACGTTTATTACCGGTTTCGCTACACCTTC
TRBD2 TRBJ2-1 few TRBV24-1 CATSDRTPGLAGEGEQFF TGTGCCACCAGTGACCGAACCCCGGGACTAGCGGGAGAGGGTGAGCAGTTCTTC
NA TRBJ1-5 NA TRBV7-8 CASSLRSGRTLYSNQPQHF TGTGCCAGCAGCCTACGTTCGGGACGGACACTCTATAGCAATCAGCCCCAGCATTTT
NA TRBJ1-6 many TRBV5-1 CASSTGNSPLHF TGCGCCAGCTCTACGGGTAATTCACCCCTCCACTTT
NA TRBJ2-3 NA TRBV6-9 CASSDLSVGTDTQYF TGTGCCAGCAGTGATCTGAGTGTCGGCACAGATACGCAGTATTTT
NA TRBJ2-5 few TRBV25-1 CASKLDQETQYF TGTGCCAGCAAACTGGACCAAGAGACCCAGTACTTT
NA TRBJ1-5 many TRBV9 CASSVQAVGQPQHF TGTGCCAGCAGCGTCCAGGCGGTAGGTCAGCCCCAGCATTTT
NA TRBJ2-7 NA TRBV7-2 CASSLRNEQYF TGTGCCAGCAGCCTTAGGAATGAGCAATACTTC
NA TRBJ2-3 many TRBV6-6 CASTPTQGALFYTQYF TGTGCCAGCACTCCAACACAGGGAGCCCTTTTCTATACGCAGTATTTT
NA TRBJ2-6 NA TRBV7-8 CASSLAGEGTGANVLTF TGTGCCAGCAGCTTAGCAGGGGAAGGGACTGGGGCCAACGTCCTGACTTTC
NA TRBJ1-4 NA TRBV30 CAWSPATNVKLFF TGTGCCTGGAGTCCCGCTACTAATGTAAAACTGTTTTTT
NA TRBJ2-1 once TRBV27 CASSLSRVGNEQFF TGTGCCAGCAGTTTATCACGGGTTGGCAATGAGCAGTTCTTC
NA TRBJ1-1 NA TRBV19 CASSSWTENTEAFF TGTGCCAGTAGTTCATGGACAGAGAACACTGAAGCTTTCTTT
TRBD2 TRBJ2-2 NA TRBV20-1 CSAIYGLAGFANTGELFF TGCAGTGCTATCTACGGACTAGCGGGATTTGCGAACACCGGGGAGCTGTTTTTT
NA TRBJ2-5 many TRBV20-1 CSASGGGDLAQYF TGCAGTGCTTCTGGAGGTGGAGACCTCGCCCAGTACTTC
NA TRBJ2-3 NA TRBV29-1 CSVARWAQSSSTDTQYF TGCAGCGTTGCAAGGTGGGCCCAGTCCTCTAGCACAGATACGCAGTATTTT
NA TRBJ1-1 NA TRBV10-3 CAISTREGTEAFF TGTGCCATCAGCACCAGGGAGGGAACTGAAGCTTTCTTT
NA TRBJ2-2 NA TRBV6-1 CASSKVAGSNTGELFF TGTGCCAGCAGTAAGGTGGCAGGCTCGAACACCGGGGAGCTGTTTTTT
NA TRBJ2-7 many TRBV12-5 CASGLDPLLGTQSYEQYF TGTGCTAGTGGTTTGGATCCCCTTTTAGGGACCCAATCCTACGAGCAGTACTTC
NA TRBJ2-7 NA TRBV5-6 CASSLVSSGTAYEQYF TGTGCCAGCAGCTTGGTCTCTAGTGGAACGGCCTACGAGCAGTACTTC